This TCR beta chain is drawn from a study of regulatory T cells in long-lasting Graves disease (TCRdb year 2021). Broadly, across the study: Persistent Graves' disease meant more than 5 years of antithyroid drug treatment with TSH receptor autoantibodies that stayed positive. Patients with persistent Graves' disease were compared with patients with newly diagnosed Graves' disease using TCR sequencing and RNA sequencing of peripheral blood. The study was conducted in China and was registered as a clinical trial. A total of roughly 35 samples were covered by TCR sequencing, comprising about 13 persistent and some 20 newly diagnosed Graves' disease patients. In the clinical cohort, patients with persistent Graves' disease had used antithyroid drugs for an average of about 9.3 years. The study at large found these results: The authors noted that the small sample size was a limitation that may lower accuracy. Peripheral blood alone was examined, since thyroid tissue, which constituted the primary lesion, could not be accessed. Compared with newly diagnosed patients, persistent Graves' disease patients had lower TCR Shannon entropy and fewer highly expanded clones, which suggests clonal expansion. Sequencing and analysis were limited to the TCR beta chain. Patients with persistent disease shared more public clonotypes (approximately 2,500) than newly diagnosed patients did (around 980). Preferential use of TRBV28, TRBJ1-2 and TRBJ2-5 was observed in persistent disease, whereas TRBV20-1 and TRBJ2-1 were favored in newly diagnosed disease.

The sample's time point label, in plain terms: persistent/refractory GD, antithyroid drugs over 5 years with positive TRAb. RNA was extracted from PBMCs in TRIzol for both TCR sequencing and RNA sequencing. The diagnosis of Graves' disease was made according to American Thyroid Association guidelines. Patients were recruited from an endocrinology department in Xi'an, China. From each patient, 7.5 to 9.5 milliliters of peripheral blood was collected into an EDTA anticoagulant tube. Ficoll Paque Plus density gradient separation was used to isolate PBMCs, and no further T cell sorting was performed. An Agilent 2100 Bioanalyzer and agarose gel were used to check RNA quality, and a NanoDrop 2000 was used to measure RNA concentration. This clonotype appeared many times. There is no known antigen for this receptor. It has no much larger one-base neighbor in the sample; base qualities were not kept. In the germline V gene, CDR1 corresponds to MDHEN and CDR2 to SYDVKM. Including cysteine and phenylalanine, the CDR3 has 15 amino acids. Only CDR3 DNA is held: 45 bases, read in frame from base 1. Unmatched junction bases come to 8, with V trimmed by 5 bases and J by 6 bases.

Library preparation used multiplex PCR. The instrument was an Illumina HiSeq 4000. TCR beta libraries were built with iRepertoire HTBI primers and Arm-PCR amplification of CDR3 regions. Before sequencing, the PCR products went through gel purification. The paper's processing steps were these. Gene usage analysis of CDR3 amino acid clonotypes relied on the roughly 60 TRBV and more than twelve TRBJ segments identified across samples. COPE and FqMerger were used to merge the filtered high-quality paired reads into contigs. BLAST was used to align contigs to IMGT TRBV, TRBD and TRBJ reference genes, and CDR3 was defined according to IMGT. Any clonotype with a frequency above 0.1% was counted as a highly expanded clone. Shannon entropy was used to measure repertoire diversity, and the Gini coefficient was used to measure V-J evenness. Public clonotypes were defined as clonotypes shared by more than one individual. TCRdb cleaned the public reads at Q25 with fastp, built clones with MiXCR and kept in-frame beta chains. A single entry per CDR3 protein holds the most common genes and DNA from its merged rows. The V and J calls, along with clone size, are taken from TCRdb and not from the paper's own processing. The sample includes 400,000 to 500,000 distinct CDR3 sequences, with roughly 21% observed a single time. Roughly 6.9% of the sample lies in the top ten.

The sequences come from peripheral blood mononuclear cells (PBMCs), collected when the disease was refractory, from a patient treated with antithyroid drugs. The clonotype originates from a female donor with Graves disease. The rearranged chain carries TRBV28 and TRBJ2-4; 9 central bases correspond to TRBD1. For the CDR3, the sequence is CASSPLLDRGNIQYF. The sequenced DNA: TGTGCCAGCAGTCCACTATTGGACAGGGGAAACATTCAGTACTTC.